This passage covers 13 T cell receptor beta chains from one sample sequenced in a study of Ad26.COV2.S vaccination and SARS-CoV-2 variants. Treatment specified: roughly 18 received Ad26.COV2.S at low or high dose, single or two shots; about 5 received placebo; per-sample allocation not given. At day 63 after the first vaccine or placebo injection, samples were drawn. Data came from immunoSEQ multiplex PCR; TCRdb stores just in-frame clones and leaves some out. The repertoire holds 440,000 or so clones, roughly 90% seen once, with over 1.5% in the top ten. The material was peripheral blood, obtained in a trial of Ad26.COV2.S vaccine versus placebo. Receptors originate from a person between 18 and 65 years old who received the Ad26.COV2.S COVID-19 vaccine or a placebo.

The genes are TRBV12-3 or TRBV12-4 and TRBJ2-4; D call uncertain. This CDR3 contains 12 residues. Between the trimmed V and J ends, which lost 4 bases and 7 bases, there was a span of 8 bases. CDR3 bases: TGTGCCAGCAGTTCTAGAGCGAACATTCAGTACTTC. Amino acids: CASSSRANIQYF.

This clone has just a few counts. The V and J genes are TRBV7-6 and TRBJ2-7; 7 bases align to TRBD1. The germline CDR1 and CDR2 sequences are SGHVS and FNYEAQ. V lost 4 bases, J lost 3 bases, and 9 bases stayed unmatched. This CDR3 is built from 15 residues. CDR3 nucleotide sequence: TGTGCCAGCAGCTCCGCGCCGGGACAGTTCTACGAGCAGTACTTC. It codes for CASSSAPGQFYEQYF.

This sequence joins TRBV10-2 and TRBJ2-3; no definite D call. Germline CDR1 reads WSHSY; CDR2 reads SAAADI. V dropped 2 bases and J dropped 4 bases, with 10 bases sitting between them. This CDR3 is built from 14 residues. Here the CDR3 DNA reads TGCGCCAGCAGTGAGGCGTCTCGCCCAGATACGCAGTATTTT. This translates into CASSEASRPDTQYF.

The rearrangement links TRBV27 to TRBJ1-2; TRBD1 agrees at 7 bases. V lost 7 bases and J lost 3; bases outside the gene matches: 17. The CDR3 spans 17 residues. The germline V gene has CDR1 MNHEY and CDR2 SMNVEV (reference sequence). The CDR3 reads CASTNSGVSGGYYGYTF. CDR3 nucleotide sequence: TGTGCCAGCACCAATTCCGGGGTTTCAGGGGGTTACTATGGCTACACCTTC.

The chain links TRBV7-2 to TRBJ2-2; 14 nucleotides align to TRBD2. CDR3 length: 17 amino acids. Germline V gives CDR1 SGHTA, CDR2 FQGNSA. After removal of 5 bases from V and 5 bases from J, the junction contained 7 bases not matched to a gene. The CDR3 sequence is CASSATSGGARTGELFF. The CDR3 nucleotides read TGTGCCAGCAGCGCGACTAGCGGGGGGGCGCGGACCGGGGAGCTGTTTTTT.

The genes are TRBV5-6 and TRBJ2-3, with D hard to call. Trimming pared 3 bases from V and 0 bases from J, leaving 8 bases between. CDR3 length: 14 residues. Germline V CDR1 and CDR2: SGHDT, YYEEEE. Written as DNA, the CDR3 is TGTGCCAGCAGCTGGGAAGGCAGCACAGATACGCAGTATTTT. Protein: CASSWEGSTDTQYF.

This clone was detected only once. This chain links TRBV6-6 with TRBJ2-3, with TRBD2 as a possible D gene (7 bases). The germline CDR1 and CDR2 sequences are MNHNY and SVGAGI (reference sequence). The CDR3 spans 13 residues. V was trimmed by 8 bases and J by 4 bases, leaving 13 bases between them. As DNA, the CDR3 is TGTGCCAGCTGGGGGGCGGGAGCAGATACGCAGTATTTT. Translation gives CASWGAGADTQYF.

The V gene is TRBV9, the J gene TRBJ1-1; D gene ambiguous. This CDR3 region has 15 residues. V lost 5 bases, J lost 0 bases, and 14 bases lay in between. Germline lookup yields CDR1 SGDLS and CDR2 YYNGEE. Here the CDR3 DNA reads TGTGCCAGCAGAGATCTCGACACTTTGAACACTGAAGCTTTCTTT. Translation gives CASRDLDTLNTEAFF. The full variable domain, with the rest looked up from reference TRBV9 and TRBJ1-1, is DSGVTQTPKHLITATGQRVTLRCSPRSGDLSVYWYQQSLDQGLQFLIQYYNGEERAKGNILERFSAQQFPDLHSELNLSSLELGDSALYFCASRDLDTLNTEAFFGQGTRLTVV.

V usage is TRBV11-2 and J usage is TRBJ1-2; possibly TRBD1 for D (5 bases). The CDR3 runs to 15 residues. The V gene's germline CDR1 is SGHAT and CDR2 FQNNGV. V was shortened by 10 bases and J by 4 bases, with 22 bases between the two germline ends. The CDR3 loop is CATYGEGAFGYGYTF. CDR3 in DNA: TGTGCCACCTACGGGGAAGGGGCTTTTGGCTATGGCTACACCTTC.

As concerns this clone: The same CDR3 also results from other DNA sequences found in this sample. V is TRBV18 and J is TRBJ1-3, with 8 bases matching TRBD1. V shed 3 bases and J 3 bases; nucleotides not matched to a gene: 1. CDR3 size: 14 residues. From germline, CDR1 is KGHSH and CDR2 LQKENI. This CDR3 reads CASSPGTGGNTIYF. CDR3 nucleotides: TGTGCCAGCTCACCCGGGACAGGTGGAAACACCATATATTTT.

The chain is built from TRBV3-1 (or the pseudogene TRBV3-2) and TRBJ1-6; D is undetermined. The germline gives CDR1 LGHDT, CDR2 YNNKEL (reference sequence). Trimming removed 0 bases at V and 5 bases at J, with 2 bases between. The CDR3 length is 13 residues. The DNA for the CDR3 is TGTGCCAGCAGCCAAGACCATAATTCACCCCTCCACTTT. Translated: CASSQDHNSPLHF.

This rearrangement joins TRBV4-3 to TRBJ1-1; perhaps TRBD1 as D (6 bases). V gave up 0 bases and J gave up 0 bases, with 17 bases separating them. The germline V gene encodes CDR1 LGHNA and CDR2 YSLEER. The CDR3 runs to 18 residues. The CDR3 loop is CASSQELTGSYMNTEAFF. For the CDR3, the DNA is TGCGCCAGCAGCCAAGAGCTTACAGGGTCCTACATGAACACTGAAGCTTTCTTT.

This chain joins TRBV9 and TRBJ2-2, with D perhaps TRBD2 (5 bases). The ends were cut back, 0 bases at V and 3 bases at J, with 9 bases in the middle. Germline loops: CDR1 SGDLS, CDR2 YYNGEE. This CDR3 contains 15 residues. CDR3 in amino acids: CASSVAEGYTGELFF. In DNA, the CDR3 is TGTGCCAGCAGCGTAGCTGAGGGATACACCGGGGAGCTGTTTTTT.